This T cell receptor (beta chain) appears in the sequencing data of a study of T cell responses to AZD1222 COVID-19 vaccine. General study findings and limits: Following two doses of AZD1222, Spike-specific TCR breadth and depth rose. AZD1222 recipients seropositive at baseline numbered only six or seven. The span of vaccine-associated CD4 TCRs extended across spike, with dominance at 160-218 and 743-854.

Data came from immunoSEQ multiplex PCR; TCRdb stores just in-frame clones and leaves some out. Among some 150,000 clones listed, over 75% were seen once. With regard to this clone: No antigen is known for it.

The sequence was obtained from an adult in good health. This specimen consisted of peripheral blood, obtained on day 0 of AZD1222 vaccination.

CDR3 DNA: TGTGCCAGCAGCGCACAAGCGGGGGACCTTACCGGGGAGCTGTTTTTT. Its protein product is CASSAQAGDLTGELFF. This chain connects TRBV9 to TRBJ2-2; 8 nucleotides align to TRBD2. Losses at the gene ends were 3 bases for V and 5 bases for J; bases not matched to a gene: 9. The CDR3 sequence is 16 residues long. Germline CDR1 reads SGDLS; CDR2 reads YYNGEE.